Listed below are T cell receptor beta chains from one sample, sequenced in a study of blood T cell repertoires in COVID-19. The data were produced by immunoSEQ multiplex PCR, yet TCRdb's version contains in-frame clones alone and is incomplete. This sample has a few hundred thousand clones, with roughly 90% found just once. Sequencing was carried out using peripheral blood. The receptors stem from a woman aged 30 to 39 with COVID-19, enrolled during active disease. Each CDR3 is given with its conserved first and last residue. The D gene is left open where the match is weak. Where a row states a size, it is once, few, many or the class of an expanded clone; other rows omit it.

CDR3 length: 15; clone size: once; D gene: -; J gene: TRBJ2-1; V gene: TRBV12-5; CDR3 DNA: TGTGCTAGTGCTAGTAGGACTGGGGGGATTGGAGAGCAGTTCTTC; CDR3 protein: CASASRTGGIGEQFF
CDR3 length: 15; clone size: -; D gene: -; J gene: TRBJ1-4; V gene: TRBV7-9; CDR3 DNA: TGTGCCAGCAGCTTAGTTGCAGTGGGGGGTGAAAAACTGTTTTTT; CDR3 protein: CASSLVAVGGEKLFF
CDR3 length: 15; clone size: -; D gene: TRBD1; J gene: TRBJ1-4; V gene: TRBV18; CDR3 DNA: TGTGCCAGCACCCTCGGGACAGGGGTGACTGAAAAACTGTTTTTT; CDR3 protein: CASTLGTGVTEKLFF
CDR3 length: 13; clone size: -; D gene: -; J gene: TRBJ1-2; V gene: TRBV19; CDR3 DNA: TGTGCCACCACCCATGGGCCCTCCTATGGCTACACCTTC; CDR3 protein: CATTHGPSYGYTF
CDR3 length: 14; clone size: -; D gene: -; J gene: TRBJ1-1; V gene: TRBV27; CDR3 DNA: TGTGCCAGCAGGGAAGGAGGGATGAACACTGAAGCTTTCTTT; CDR3 protein: CASREGGMNTEAFF
CDR3 length: 14; clone size: -; D gene: TRBD1; J gene: TRBJ2-3; V gene: TRBV29-1; CDR3 DNA: TGCAGCGTTGCCGGACAGGGGGCGCGAGATACGCAGTATTTT; CDR3 protein: CSVAGQGARDTQYF
CDR3 length: 12; clone size: -; D gene: TRBD1; J gene: TRBJ1-1; V gene: TRBV2; CDR3 DNA: TGTGCCACGACAGGGGTGGGGACTGAAGCTTTCTTT; CDR3 protein: CATTGVGTEAFF
CDR3 length: 15; clone size: -; D gene: -; J gene: TRBJ2-3; V gene: TRBV7-9; CDR3 DNA: TGTGCCAGCAGCTTGGCAGGCAGAAGCACAGATACGCAGTATTTT; CDR3 protein: CASSLAGRSTDTQYF
CDR3 length: 16; clone size: -; D gene: TRBD2; J gene: TRBJ2-5; V gene: TRBV7-9; CDR3 DNA: TGTGCCAGCAGCTCTGTGGGTAGCGGGGGTTCCGGGACCCAGTACTTC; CDR3 protein: CASSSVGSGGSGTQYF
CDR3 length: 16; clone size: -; D gene: -; J gene: TRBJ1-5; V gene: TRBV6-6; CDR3 DNA: TGTGCCAGCAGTTCTGTGGGGGCCTATAGCAATCAGCCCCAGCATTTT; CDR3 protein: CASSSVGAYSNQPQHF
CDR3 length: 13; clone size: -; D gene: -; J gene: TRBJ1-3; V gene: TRBV30; CDR3 DNA: TGTGCCTGGAGGCCGAGATCTGGAAACACCATATATTTT; CDR3 protein: CAWRPRSGNTIYF
CDR3 length: 18; clone size: -; D gene: -; J gene: TRBJ2-3; V gene: TRBV23-1; CDR3 DNA: TGCGCCAGCAGTCAATCCCCCCGACAGGTTGGAATGTCAGATACGCAGTATTTT; CDR3 protein: CASSQSPRQVGMSDTQYF
CDR3 length: 12; clone size: -; D gene: -; J gene: TRBJ2-1; V gene: TRBV6-5; CDR3 DNA: TGTGCCAGCAGTTACGGGCTGGGTGAGCAGTTCTTC; CDR3 protein: CASSYGLGEQFF
CDR3 length: 15; clone size: -; D gene: TRBD1; J gene: TRBJ2-1; V gene: TRBV5-1; CDR3 DNA: TGCGCCAGCAGCTTGGACCCACAGGGGGCCGGTGAGCAGTTCTTC; CDR3 protein: CASSLDPQGAGEQFF
CDR3 length: 11; clone size: -; D gene: -; J gene: TRBJ1-6; V gene: TRBV27; CDR3 DNA: TGTGCCAGCGGCTTCAATTCACCCCTCCACTTT; CDR3 protein: CASGFNSPLHF
CDR3 length: 15; clone size: -; D gene: -; J gene: TRBJ2-4; V gene: TRBV21-1; CDR3 DNA: TGTGCCAGCAGCAACAGGGGGCGCCCCAAAAACATTCAGTACTTC; CDR3 protein: CASSNRGRPKNIQYF
CDR3 length: 14; clone size: -; D gene: -; J gene: TRBJ1-2; V gene: TRBV6-5; CDR3 DNA: TGTGCCAGCAGTTACTCAGCCGGGTACTATGGCTACACCTTC; CDR3 protein: CASSYSAGYYGYTF
CDR3 length: 11; clone size: -; D gene: -; J gene: TRBJ1-1; V gene: TRBV30; CDR3 DNA: TGTGCCTGGAGTGTACTTAGGGGAGCTTTCTTT; CDR3 protein: CAWSVLRGAFF
CDR3 length: 15; clone size: -; D gene: TRBD1; J gene: TRBJ1-2; V gene: TRBV7-6; CDR3 DNA: TGTGCCAGCAGCGAACAGGGGGCGCTGAACTATGGCTACACCTTC; CDR3 protein: CASSEQGALNYGYTF
CDR3 length: 14; clone size: -; D gene: -; J gene: TRBJ2-7; V gene: TRBV7-2; CDR3 DNA: TGTGCCAGCAGCCCCCTGGGGGGAGCGACCGAGCAGTACTTC; CDR3 protein: CASSPLGGATEQYF
CDR3 length: 14; clone size: -; D gene: -; J gene: TRBJ2-7; V gene: TRBV5-1; CDR3 DNA: TGCGCCATTCACGTTGCGCCGAGCTCCTACGAGCAGTACTTC; CDR3 protein: CAIHVAPSSYEQYF
CDR3 length: 16; clone size: -; D gene: -; J gene: TRBJ2-2; V gene: TRBV4-1; CDR3 DNA: TGCGCCAGCAGCCAAGATGGCAGGGCGGTGTCCGGGGAGCTGTTTTTT; CDR3 protein: CASSQDGRAVSGELFF
CDR3 length: 17; clone size: -; D gene: -; J gene: TRBJ1-2; V gene: TRBV9; CDR3 DNA: TGTGCCAGCAGCGCCCCGAGGGGGACCGGACCAAACTATGGCTACACCTTC; CDR3 protein: CASSAPRGTGPNYGYTF
CDR3 length: 15; clone size: -; D gene: -; J gene: TRBJ1-1; V gene: TRBV5-5; CDR3 DNA: TGTGCCAGCAGCTTAACCCGTCGGGTGAACACTGAAGCTTTCTTT; CDR3 protein: CASSLTRRVNTEAFF
CDR3 length: 17; clone size: -; D gene: TRBD2; J gene: TRBJ2-3; V gene: TRBV7-2; CDR3 DNA: TGTGCCAGCAGCTTAGCTCCTACTAGCGGGAGCACAGATACGCAGTATTTT; CDR3 protein: CASSLAPTSGSTDTQYF
CDR3 length: 14; clone size: -; D gene: -; J gene: TRBJ2-3; V gene: TRBV2; CDR3 DNA: TGTGCCAGCACCTTCTACCCCGGCACAGATACGCAGTATTTT; CDR3 protein: CASTFYPGTDTQYF
CDR3 length: 15; clone size: -; D gene: TRBD1; J gene: TRBJ2-2; V gene: TRBV11-2; CDR3 DNA: TGTGCCAGCGGCCAGGGGGTGTCCCGCACCGGGGAGCTGTTTTTT; CDR3 protein: CASGQGVSRTGELFF
CDR3 length: 20; clone size: -; D gene: -; J gene: TRBJ1-4; V gene: TRBV6-6; CDR3 DNA: TGTGCCAGCAGCCACTTCGGAGGGGCAGCGCGGGACGCAACTAATGAAAAACTGTTTTTT; CDR3 protein: CASSHFGGAARDATNEKLFF
CDR3 length: 14; clone size: once; D gene: TRBD1; J gene: TRBJ2-1; V gene: TRBV3-1/TRBV3-2; CDR3 DNA: TGTGCCAGCAGTCGGACAGGGTCCTACAATGAGCAGTTCTTC; CDR3 protein: CASSRTGSYNEQFF
CDR3 length: 13; clone size: -; D gene: TRBD1; J gene: TRBJ2-5; V gene: TRBV6-5; CDR3 DNA: TGTGCACTCCCGGGACAGGCCCCAGAGACCCAGTACTTC; CDR3 protein: CALPGQAPETQYF
CDR3 length: 13; clone size: -; D gene: TRBD2; J gene: TRBJ2-5; V gene: TRBV5-1; CDR3 DNA: TGCGCCAGCAGCTCGGGGGGTGGAGAGACCCAGTACTTC; CDR3 protein: CASSSGGGETQYF
CDR3 length: 14; clone size: -; D gene: -; J gene: TRBJ1-6; V gene: TRBV11-2; CDR3 DNA: TGTGCCAGCAAATGGGGAGTAGGGAGATCACCCCTCCACTTT; CDR3 protein: CASKWGVGRSPLHF
CDR3 length: 12; clone size: -; D gene: TRBD1; J gene: TRBJ1-1; V gene: TRBV4-1; CDR3 DNA: TGCGCCAGCACAGCGACAGGGGGCGAAGCTTTCTTT; CDR3 protein: CASTATGGEAFF
CDR3 length: 14; clone size: -; D gene: -; J gene: TRBJ1-2; V gene: TRBV5-4; CDR3 DNA: TGTGCCAGCAGCTGGAACAGGGCCTGGTATGGCTACACCTTC; CDR3 protein: CASSWNRAWYGYTF
CDR3 length: 17; clone size: -; D gene: -; J gene: TRBJ1-3; V gene: TRBV5-1; CDR3 DNA: TGCGCCAGCAGCTTTTCCCACTTAACGCGGCCTGGAAACACCATATATTTT; CDR3 protein: CASSFSHLTRPGNTIYF
CDR3 length: 17; clone size: -; D gene: TRBD2; J gene: TRBJ2-1; V gene: TRBV4-1; CDR3 DNA: TGCGCCAGCAGCCACAGTAGCGGGGGGGCTAGTATTTATGAGCAGTTCTTC; CDR3 protein: CASSHSSGGASIYEQFF
CDR3 length: 15; clone size: few; D gene: TRBD1; J gene: TRBJ1-1; V gene: TRBV5-4; CDR3 DNA: TGTGCCAGCAGCCATGGACAGGTCCGGAACACTGAAGCTTTCTTT; CDR3 protein: CASSHGQVRNTEAFF
CDR3 length: 14; clone size: -; D gene: -; J gene: TRBJ2-5; V gene: TRBV5-4; CDR3 DNA: TGTGCCAGCAGCTTTCCCCGAGAGGGAGAGACCCAGTACTTC; CDR3 protein: CASSFPREGETQYF
CDR3 length: 11; clone size: -; D gene: -; J gene: TRBJ1-6; V gene: TRBV30; CDR3 DNA: TGTGCCTGGAGTGTACTGGGCCCCCTCCACTTT; CDR3 protein: CAWSVLGPLHF
CDR3 length: 15; clone size: -; D gene: -; J gene: TRBJ1-6; V gene: TRBV5-1; CDR3 DNA: TGCGCCAGCAGCTTGGCCGCGGGGAGGGATTCACCCCTCCACTTT; CDR3 protein: CASSLAAGRDSPLHF
CDR3 length: 16; clone size: -; D gene: TRBD1; J gene: TRBJ2-1; V gene: TRBV5-1; CDR3 DNA: TGCGCCAGCAGCGGCGCGCCGGGACAGGGGTCCAATGAGCAGTTCTTC; CDR3 protein: CASSGAPGQGSNEQFF
CDR3 length: 15; clone size: -; D gene: -; J gene: TRBJ2-7; V gene: TRBV5-1; CDR3 DNA: TGCGCCAGCAGTTACGAAAACCTAGGTCTCTACGAGCAGTACTTC; CDR3 protein: CASSYENLGLYEQYF
CDR3 length: 14; clone size: -; D gene: TRBD1; J gene: TRBJ1-1; V gene: TRBV5-1; CDR3 DNA: TGCGCCAGCAGCCCGGGACAGGCACGCACTGAAGCTTTCTTT; CDR3 protein: CASSPGQARTEAFF
CDR3 length: 13; clone size: -; D gene: -; J gene: TRBJ1-5; V gene: TRBV6-5; CDR3 DNA: TGTGCCAGCAGTTACTCAGAGCAGGCAGCCCAGCATTTT; CDR3 protein: CASSYSEQAAQHF
CDR3 length: 15; clone size: -; D gene: TRBD1; J gene: TRBJ2-1; V gene: TRBV5-1; CDR3 DNA: TGCGCCAGCAGCTCCGGGACAGGGCGACTTTATGAGCAGTTCTTC; CDR3 protein: CASSSGTGRLYEQFF
CDR3 length: 14; clone size: -; D gene: TRBD1; J gene: TRBJ1-1; V gene: TRBV29-1; CDR3 DNA: TGCAGCGTCCCCGGGACAGGGATGAACACTGAAGCTTTCTTT; CDR3 protein: CSVPGTGMNTEAFF
CDR3 length: 15; clone size: -; D gene: -; J gene: TRBJ1-5; V gene: TRBV6-5; CDR3 DNA: TGTGCCAGCGGTTCAGGTGGTGGGAGCAATCAGCCCCAGCATTTT; CDR3 protein: CASGSGGGSNQPQHF
CDR3 length: 15; clone size: -; D gene: -; J gene: TRBJ1-1; V gene: TRBV3-1/TRBV3-2; CDR3 DNA: TGTGCCAGCAGCCCCCTGGACGGGGGAACCACTGAAGCTTTCTTT; CDR3 protein: CASSPLDGGTTEAFF
CDR3 length: 19; clone size: once; D gene: -; J gene: TRBJ2-6; V gene: TRBV7-9; CDR3 DNA: TGTGCCAGCAGCTTCCCCCCGCCGAGACAGACAGTAGGGGCCAACGTCCTGACTTTC; CDR3 protein: CASSFPPPRQTVGANVLTF
CDR3 length: 15; clone size: -; D gene: TRBD1; J gene: TRBJ2-7; V gene: TRBV18; CDR3 DNA: TGTGCCAGCTCACCCGGGACAGTCAGCTCCTACGAGCAGTACTTC; CDR3 protein: CASSPGTVSSYEQYF
CDR3 length: 14; clone size: -; D gene: TRBD1; J gene: TRBJ1-2; V gene: TRBV6-5; CDR3 DNA: TGTGCCAGCAGCGACAGGGATATGAACTATGGCTACACCTTC; CDR3 protein: CASSDRDMNYGYTF
CDR3 length: 15; clone size: -; D gene: -; J gene: TRBJ2-7; V gene: TRBV5-4; CDR3 DNA: TGTGCCAGCAGCTTGGAACCCTCGGGGAGTTACGAGCAGTACTTC; CDR3 protein: CASSLEPSGSYEQYF
CDR3 length: 17; clone size: -; D gene: -; J gene: TRBJ1-2; V gene: TRBV7-9; CDR3 DNA: TGTGCCAGCAGCCCTGTTCGGGGGGGCAGGGAGGGCTATGGCTACACCTTC; CDR3 protein: CASSPVRGGREGYGYTF
CDR3 length: 17; clone size: -; D gene: -; J gene: TRBJ1-1; V gene: TRBV5-1; CDR3 DNA: TGCGCCAGCAGCTTGACCCTGTGGAGTGAGCTGGATCGCGGAGCTTTCTTT; CDR3 protein: CASSLTLWSELDRGAFF
CDR3 length: 17; clone size: -; D gene: TRBD2; J gene: TRBJ2-3; V gene: TRBV6-1; CDR3 DNA: TGTGCCAGCAGTGAATTTAAGGGAACAGCGGGGGGGGCTACGCAGTATTTT; CDR3 protein: CASSEFKGTAGGATQYF
CDR3 length: 16; clone size: -; D gene: TRBD1; J gene: TRBJ1-3; V gene: TRBV28; CDR3 DNA: TGTGCCAGCAGTTCCCATACAGGGGTCTCTGGAAACACCATATATTTT; CDR3 protein: CASSSHTGVSGNTIYF
CDR3 length: 12; clone size: once; D gene: -; J gene: TRBJ2-3; V gene: TRBV6-6; CDR3 DNA: TGTGCCATCGGGGGAGGCACAGATACGCAGTATTTT; CDR3 protein: CAIGGGTDTQYF
CDR3 length: 12; clone size: -; D gene: TRBD1; J gene: TRBJ1-2; V gene: TRBV28; CDR3 DNA: TGTGCCAGCAGTTTGGGTTCGGACAGGACGATATTC; CDR3 protein: CASSLGSDRTIF
CDR3 length: 14; clone size: -; D gene: -; J gene: TRBJ1-5; V gene: TRBV5-1; CDR3 DNA: TGCGCCAGCAGCTTGGACAGTAGCAATCAGCCCCAGCATTTT; CDR3 protein: CASSLDSSNQPQHF